Sequencing of this T cell receptor beta chain was carried out in a study of T-cell reconstitution after alpha-beta-depleted transplantation in children. Unique molecular identifiers were incorporated during preparation of the TCRbeta library. TCRdb redid the calling of the PCR reads with MiXCR, one entry per CDR3 protein. This table holds about 360,000 distinct CDR3 sequences, about an eighth found once. Germline assignment: CDR1 PRHDT and CDR2 FYEKMQ (reference sequence). The CDR3 is 13 residues long. Trimming took 6 bases from V and 0 from J, leaving 6 bases between them. The chain recombines TRBV13 with TRBJ2-4; D not resolved. This TCR derives from a human donor who donated a stem cell graft to a child with Fanconi anemia. The input for sequencing was PBMCs, taken from the stem cell graft. CDR3 sequence reads: CASSHRAKNIQYF. The CDR3 coding sequence is TGTGCCAGCAGTCACCGAGCCAAAAACATTCAGTACTTC.